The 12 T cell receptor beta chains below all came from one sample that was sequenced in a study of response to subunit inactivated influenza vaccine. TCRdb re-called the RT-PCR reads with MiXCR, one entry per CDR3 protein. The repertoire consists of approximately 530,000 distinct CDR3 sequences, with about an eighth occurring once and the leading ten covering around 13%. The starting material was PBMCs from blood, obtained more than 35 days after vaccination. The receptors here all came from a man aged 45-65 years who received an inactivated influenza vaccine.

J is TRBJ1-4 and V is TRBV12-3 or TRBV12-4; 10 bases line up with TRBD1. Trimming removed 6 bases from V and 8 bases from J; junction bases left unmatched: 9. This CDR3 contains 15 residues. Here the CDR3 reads CASSPRTGGGEKLFF. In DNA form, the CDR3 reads TGTGCCAGCAGCCCACGGACAGGGGGAGGCGAAAAACTGTTTTTT.

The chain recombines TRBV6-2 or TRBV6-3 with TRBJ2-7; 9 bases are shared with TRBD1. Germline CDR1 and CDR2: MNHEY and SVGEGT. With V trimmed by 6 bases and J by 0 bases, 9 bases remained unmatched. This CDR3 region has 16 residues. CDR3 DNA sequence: TGTGCCAGCAGCGACAGGGGGTCATCTACCTCCTACGAGCAGTACTTC. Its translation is CASSDRGSSTSYEQYF.

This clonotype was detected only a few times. In DNA form, the CDR3 reads TGTGCCAGCAGTGAGTTTCCAGGGCCCCAAGAGACCCAGTACTTC. As protein: CASSEFPGPQETQYF. The J gene is TRBJ2-5, the V gene TRBV2, with D tentatively TRBD1 (5 bases). The germline V and J ends were trimmed by 3 bases and 1 base, with 12 bases remaining between them. CDR3 length equals 15 residues. CDR1 is SNHLY, CDR2 FYNNEI, per germline.

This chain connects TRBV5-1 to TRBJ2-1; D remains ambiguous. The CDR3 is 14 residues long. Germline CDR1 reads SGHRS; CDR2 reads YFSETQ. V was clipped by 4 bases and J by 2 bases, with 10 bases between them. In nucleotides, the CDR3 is TGCGCCAGCAGCCCCAGACGCGCCTACAATGAGCAGTTCTTC. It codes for CASSPRRAYNEQFF.

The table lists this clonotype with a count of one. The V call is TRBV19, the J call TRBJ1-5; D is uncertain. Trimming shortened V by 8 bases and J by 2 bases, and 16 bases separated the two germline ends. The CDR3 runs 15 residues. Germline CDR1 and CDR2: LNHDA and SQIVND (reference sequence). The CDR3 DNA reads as TGTGCCAGTCTAACTACTGAGAGGGGCAATCAGCCCCAGCATTTT. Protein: CASLTTERGNQPQHF.

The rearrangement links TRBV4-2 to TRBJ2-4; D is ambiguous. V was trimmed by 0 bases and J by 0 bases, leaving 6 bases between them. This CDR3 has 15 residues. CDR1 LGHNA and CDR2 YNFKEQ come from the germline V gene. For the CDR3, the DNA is TGTGCCAGCAGCCAAGACTATGCAGCCAAAAACATTCAGTACTTC. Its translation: CASSQDYAAKNIQYF.

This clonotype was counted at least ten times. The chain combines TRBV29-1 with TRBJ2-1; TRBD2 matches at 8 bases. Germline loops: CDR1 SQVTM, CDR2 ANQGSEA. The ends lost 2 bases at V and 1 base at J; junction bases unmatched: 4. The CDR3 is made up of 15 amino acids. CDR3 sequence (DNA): TGCAGCGTTGAAAGGGGACTAGAATCCTACAATGAGCAGTTCTTC. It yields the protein CSVERGLESYNEQFF.

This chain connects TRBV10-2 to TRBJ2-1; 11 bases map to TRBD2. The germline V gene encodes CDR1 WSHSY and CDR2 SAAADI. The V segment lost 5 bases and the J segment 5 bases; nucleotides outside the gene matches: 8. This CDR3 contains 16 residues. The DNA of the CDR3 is TGCGCCAGCAGTCACACTAGCGGGGGCCAACACAATGAGCAGTTCTTC. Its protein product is CASSHTSGGQHNEQFF.

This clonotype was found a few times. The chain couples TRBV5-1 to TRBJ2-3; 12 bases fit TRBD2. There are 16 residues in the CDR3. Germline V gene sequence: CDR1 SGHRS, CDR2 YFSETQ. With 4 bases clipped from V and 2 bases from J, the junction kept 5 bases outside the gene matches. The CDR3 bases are TGCGCCAGCAGCACGACTAGCGGGGGCCTCACAGATACGCAGTATTTT. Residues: CASSTTSGGLTDTQYF.

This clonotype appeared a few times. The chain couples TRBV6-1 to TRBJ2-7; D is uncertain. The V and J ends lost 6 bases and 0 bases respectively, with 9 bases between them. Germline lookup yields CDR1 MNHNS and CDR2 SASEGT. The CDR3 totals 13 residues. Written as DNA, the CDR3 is TGTGCCAGCAGCCTCTTGAGCTCCTACGAGCAGTACTTC. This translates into CASSLLSSYEQYF.

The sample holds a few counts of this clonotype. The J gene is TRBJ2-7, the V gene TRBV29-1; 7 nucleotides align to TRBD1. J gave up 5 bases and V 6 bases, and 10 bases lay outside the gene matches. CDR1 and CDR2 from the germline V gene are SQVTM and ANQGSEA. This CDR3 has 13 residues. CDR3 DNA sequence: TGCAGCGTCCTGGGACAGTGGCTGAACGAGCAGTACTTC. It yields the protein CSVLGQWLNEQYF.

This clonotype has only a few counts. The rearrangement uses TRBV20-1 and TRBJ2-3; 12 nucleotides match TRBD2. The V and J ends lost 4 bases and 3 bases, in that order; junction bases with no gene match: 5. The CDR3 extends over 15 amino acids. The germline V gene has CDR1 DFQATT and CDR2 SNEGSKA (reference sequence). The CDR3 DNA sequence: TGCAGTGCTATAGTTACTAGCGGGAGGACAGATACGCAGTATTTT. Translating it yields CSAIVTSGRTDTQYF.